These 7 T cell receptor beta chains came from one sample sequenced in a study of T cells expressing NK-cell markers. TCRdb reworked the 5' RACE reads into one entry per CDR3 protein, no DNA. Reported are 250,000 to 300,000 distinct CDR3 sequences; the ten largest clones contain 0.39%. The specimen was blood T cells: a sorted CD56 or NKG2C T cell subset, CD4+ or CD8+ T cells, or bulk PBMC T cells (not recorded which). All receptors come from a man in his late teens or twenties in good health.

The CDR3 region is CSAAGTLSYNEQFF. The chain carries TRBV29-1 and TRBJ2-1; the D call of TRBD2 rests on TCRdb alone, since no DNA is present to check it. CDR1 is SQVTM, CDR2 ANQGSEA, per germline. The CDR3 runs 14 residues.

The chain has TRBV18 and TRBJ2-7; the TCRdb D gene call, TRBD1, has no DNA to confirm it. The CDR3 totals 14 residues. Germline V gene lookup returns CDR1 KGHSH and CDR2 LQKENI. CDR3 protein: CASSRGQDGYEQYF.

The V and J genes are TRBV4-2 and TRBJ1-2; the TCRdb D gene call, TRBD1, has no DNA to confirm it. CDR1 and CDR2 from the germline V gene are LGHNA and YNFKEQ. There are 15 residues in the CDR3. The CDR3: CASSQEDRFNYGYTF.

The V gene is TRBV20-1, the J gene TRBJ2-7. Germline V gene data show CDR1 as DFQATT and CDR2 as SNEGSKA (reference sequence). The CDR3 is made up of 14 amino acids. The CDR3 sequence: CSAQNGRSSYEQYF.

The V gene is TRBV11-3, the J gene TRBJ2-3; TCRdb picks TRBD2, but there is no DNA to check that call. The CDR3 totals 16 residues. Germline V gene data show CDR1 as SGHNT and CDR2 as YENEEA. CDR3 protein: CASSLVAGEVADTQYF.

This sequence joins TRBV10-3 and TRBJ2-3; TCRdb outputs TRBD2, but without DNA this stays unchecked. CDR3 size: 14 residues. CDR1 and CDR2 from the germline V gene are ENHRY and SYGVKD. This CDR3 reads CAIDSGTRTDTQYF.

This CDR3 is CATSRDRSGQGTYEQYF. The V gene is TRBV15, the J gene TRBJ2-7; TCRdb's D call of TRBD1 is untestable without DNA. The CDR3 is 17 residues long. Germline assignment: CDR1 LNHNV and CDR2 YYDKDF (reference sequence). Looking up the rest from reference TRBV15 and TRBJ2-7 gives the full variable domain: DAMVIQNPRYQVTQFGKPVTLSCSQTLNHNVMYWYQQKSSQAPKLLFHYYDKDFNNEADTPDNFQSRRPNTSFCFLDIRSPGLGDTAMYLCATSRDRSGQGTYEQYFGPGTRLTVT.